These T cell receptor beta chains were read from a single sample in a study of CD8+CD57+ T cells in acquired aplastic anemia. TCRdb reanalysed the reads using MiXCR and keeps one entry per CDR3 protein. Among 160,000 or so distinct CDR3 sequences listed, around 43% were seen once. Sequencing was done on a sample of sorted CD4+, CD8+, or CD8+CD57+ T cells (not recorded which) from PBMCs. The receptors stem from a human donor with aplastic anemia. Each CDR3 is given with its conserved first and last residue. A D gene is named only where the DNA matches it firmly. Clone size is shown for a subset of rows, as once, few, many or a class of expanded clone.

j_call: TRBJ2-2
d_call: TRBD2
v_call: TRBV19
clone_size: -
cdr3_nt: TGTGCCAGTAGTTCCGCGGGGGGCACCGGGGAGCTGTTTTTT
cdr3_aa: CASSSAGGTGELFF

j_call: TRBJ2-3
d_call: TRBD2
v_call: TRBV20-1
clone_size: many
cdr3_nt: TGCAGTGCTAAGGGGACTAGCGGGAGGTCAGATACGCAGTATTTT
cdr3_aa: CSAKGTSGRSDTQYF

j_call: TRBJ2-5
d_call: -
v_call: TRBV9
clone_size: many
cdr3_nt: TGTGCCAGCAGCATCGGACACCCCGTTCAAGAGACCCAGTACTTC
cdr3_aa: CASSIGHPVQETQYF

j_call: TRBJ1-1
d_call: -
v_call: TRBV20-1
clone_size: many
cdr3_nt: TGCAGTATTCTCCAAATGAACACTGAAGCTTTCTTT
cdr3_aa: CSILQMNTEAFF

j_call: TRBJ2-4
d_call: TRBD1
v_call: TRBV12-3/TRBV12-4
clone_size: few
cdr3_nt: TGTGCCAGCAGTTTAGCGCAAGGGACAGGGGGCGAAAACATTCAGTACTTC
cdr3_aa: CASSLAQGTGGENIQYF

j_call: TRBJ1-3
d_call: TRBD1
v_call: TRBV18
clone_size: -
cdr3_nt: TGTGCCACCACAAATCAGGGGGCTGGAAGCACCATATATTTT
cdr3_aa: CATTNQGAGSTIYF

j_call: TRBJ1-3
d_call: -
v_call: TRBV19
clone_size: many
cdr3_nt: TGTGCCAGTAGTATCAGGGATCTTTCCTCTGGAAACACCATATATTTT
cdr3_aa: CASSIRDLSSGNTIYF

j_call: TRBJ1-3
d_call: -
v_call: TRBV24-1
clone_size: once
cdr3_nt: TGTGCCAGCAGTGCCTCCGGGAGCTCTGGAAACACCATATATTTT
cdr3_aa: CASSASGSSGNTIYF

j_call: TRBJ1-2
d_call: -
v_call: TRBV25-1
clone_size: -
cdr3_nt: TGTGCCAGCAGTACCCCCGGAGGGTTCTGGGGCCACACCTTC
cdr3_aa: CASSTPGGFWGHTF

j_call: TRBJ2-3
d_call: -
v_call: TRBV20-1
clone_size: medium-sized
cdr3_nt: TGCAGTGCTAGAGATAGGTCCAGGCTAAGCACAGATACGCAGTATTTT
cdr3_aa: CSARDRSRLSTDTQYF

j_call: TRBJ1-2
d_call: -
v_call: TRBV2
clone_size: -
cdr3_nt: TGTGCCAGCTCCTTGATCGGCTACACCTTC
cdr3_aa: CASSLIGYTF

j_call: TRBJ1-2
d_call: -
v_call: TRBV20-1
clone_size: many
cdr3_nt: TGCAGTGCTCCCCTTACCAACTATGGCTACACCTTC
cdr3_aa: CSAPLTNYGYTF

j_call: TRBJ2-7
d_call: -
v_call: TRBV29-1
clone_size: -
cdr3_nt: TGCAGCGTGCGCCGGGACGGGAGCCCCTACGAGCAGTACTTC
cdr3_aa: CSVRRDGSPYEQYF

j_call: TRBJ1-2
d_call: -
v_call: TRBV11-3
clone_size: -
cdr3_nt: TGTGCCAGCAGCCCACCGGAGGGCTATGGCTACACCTTC
cdr3_aa: CASSPPEGYGYTF

j_call: TRBJ1-1
d_call: TRBD1
v_call: TRBV29-1
clone_size: -
cdr3_nt: TGCAGCGTTGAAGATTATAGGACAGGGGCTACTGAAGCTTTCTTT
cdr3_aa: CSVEDYRTGATEAFF

j_call: TRBJ1-5
d_call: -
v_call: TRBV19
clone_size: many
cdr3_nt: TGTGCCAGTAGTAGGATGGATCAGCCCCAGCATTTT
cdr3_aa: CASSRMDQPQHF

j_call: TRBJ2-3
d_call: TRBD2
v_call: TRBV4-1
clone_size: few
cdr3_nt: TGCGCCAGCAGCCAAGGGACTAGCGGGGGGCCTAGCACAGATACGCAGTATTTT
cdr3_aa: CASSQGTSGGPSTDTQYF

j_call: TRBJ2-5
d_call: -
v_call: TRBV20-1
clone_size: -
cdr3_nt: TGCAGTGCCTCCCGGGGCTTAGAAGAGACCCAGTACTTC
cdr3_aa: CSASRGLEETQYF

j_call: TRBJ1-6
d_call: -
v_call: TRBV7-9
clone_size: -
cdr3_nt: TGTGCCAGCAGCTTAGGACAGGAGCATTCACCCCTCCACTTT
cdr3_aa: CASSLGQEHSPLHF

j_call: TRBJ2-3
d_call: -
v_call: TRBV18
clone_size: -
cdr3_nt: TGTGCCAGCTCACCGGGGGCCCTAACGCAGTATTTT
cdr3_aa: CASSPGALTQYF

j_call: TRBJ2-7
d_call: TRBD1
v_call: TRBV20-1
clone_size: -
cdr3_nt: TGCAGTGCTAGAGCTAGCAGGGGGCAGGACGAGCAGTACTTC
cdr3_aa: CSARASRGQDEQYF

j_call: TRBJ1-2
d_call: -
v_call: TRBV29-1
clone_size: -
cdr3_nt: TGCAGCGTTCTTAAGAACTATGGCTACACCTTC
cdr3_aa: CSVLKNYGYTF

j_call: TRBJ1-6
d_call: -
v_call: TRBV29-1
clone_size: many
cdr3_nt: TGCAGCGTTGGTATAGGCAGCTCCTATAATTCACCCCTCCACTTT
cdr3_aa: CSVGIGSSYNSPLHF

j_call: TRBJ1-2
d_call: -
v_call: TRBV7-9
clone_size: -
cdr3_nt: TGTGCCAGCAGTGGGTCCTCGGGTGGCTACACCTTC
cdr3_aa: CASSGSSGGYTF

j_call: TRBJ1-1
d_call: -
v_call: TRBV15
clone_size: -
cdr3_nt: TGTGCCACCACCCATTTAACTAACACTGAAGCTTTCTTT
cdr3_aa: CATTHLTNTEAFF

j_call: TRBJ1-2
d_call: -
v_call: TRBV20-1
clone_size: -
cdr3_nt: TGCAGTGCTAGAGACGAGAGAGGGCATGGCTACACCTTC
cdr3_aa: CSARDERGHGYTF

j_call: TRBJ2-5
d_call: TRBD2
v_call: TRBV2
clone_size: -
cdr3_nt: TGTGCCAGCAGTCTTAGCGGGAGGGTTGGTCGGACCCAGTACTTC
cdr3_aa: CASSLSGRVGRTQYF

j_call: TRBJ2-3
d_call: -
v_call: TRBV5-5
clone_size: -
cdr3_nt: TGTGCCAGCAGCTTGGCTGGCTTACAGGGAGATACGCAGTATTTT
cdr3_aa: CASSLAGLQGDTQYF

j_call: TRBJ1-2
d_call: -
v_call: TRBV7-9
clone_size: many
cdr3_nt: TGTGCCAGCAGCACCAACCCTTCTGGAGGAGCTCCTCGTGGCTACACCTTC
cdr3_aa: CASSTNPSGGAPRGYTF

j_call: TRBJ1-2
d_call: -
v_call: TRBV7-9
clone_size: -
cdr3_nt: TGTGCCAGCAGCTGCTACACCTTC
cdr3_aa: CASSCYTF

j_call: TRBJ1-1
d_call: -
v_call: TRBV7-3
clone_size: -
cdr3_nt: TGTGCCAGCAGTGATCCCACAGGTGACGGCACTGAAGCTTTCTTT
cdr3_aa: CASSDPTGDGTEAFF

j_call: TRBJ2-7
d_call: -
v_call: TRBV10-3
clone_size: -
cdr3_nt: TGTGCCATCAGTGAGTCGCCAGGACCCGAGCAGTACTTC
cdr3_aa: CAISESPGPEQYF

j_call: TRBJ1-1
d_call: -
v_call: TRBV11-3
clone_size: -
cdr3_nt: TGTGCCAGCAGCCCAGGAGGCCAGATGAACACTGAAGCTTTCTTT
cdr3_aa: CASSPGGQMNTEAFF

j_call: TRBJ2-7
d_call: -
v_call: TRBV7-2
clone_size: many
cdr3_nt: TGTGCCAGCAGCTTGTCTCGGGAGCTCTACGAGCAGTACTTC
cdr3_aa: CASSLSRELYEQYF

j_call: TRBJ1-2
d_call: TRBD1
v_call: TRBV7-9
clone_size: -
cdr3_nt: TGTGCCAGCAGCCGACAGGGGGCCATCTATGGCTACACCTTC
cdr3_aa: CASSRQGAIYGYTF

j_call: TRBJ1-1
d_call: TRBD1
v_call: TRBV20-1
clone_size: many
cdr3_nt: TGCAGTGCCCCAACCCCGACAGGGGTAAACACTGAAGCTTTCTTT
cdr3_aa: CSAPTPTGVNTEAFF

j_call: TRBJ2-3
d_call: -
v_call: TRBV28
clone_size: few
cdr3_nt: TGTGCCTGCAGGGTCACAGATACGCAGTATTTT
cdr3_aa: CACRVTDTQYF

j_call: TRBJ2-1
d_call: TRBD1
v_call: TRBV20-1
clone_size: -
cdr3_nt: TGCAGTGCCTACCCCGGGACAGGGGACAATGAGCAGTTCTTC
cdr3_aa: CSAYPGTGDNEQFF

j_call: TRBJ1-4
d_call: -
v_call: TRBV6-1
clone_size: few
cdr3_nt: TGTGCCAGCAGTGAAAGGAGTAGGAGTCAGAGAGGTGAAAAACTGTTTTTT
cdr3_aa: CASSERSRSQRGEKLFF